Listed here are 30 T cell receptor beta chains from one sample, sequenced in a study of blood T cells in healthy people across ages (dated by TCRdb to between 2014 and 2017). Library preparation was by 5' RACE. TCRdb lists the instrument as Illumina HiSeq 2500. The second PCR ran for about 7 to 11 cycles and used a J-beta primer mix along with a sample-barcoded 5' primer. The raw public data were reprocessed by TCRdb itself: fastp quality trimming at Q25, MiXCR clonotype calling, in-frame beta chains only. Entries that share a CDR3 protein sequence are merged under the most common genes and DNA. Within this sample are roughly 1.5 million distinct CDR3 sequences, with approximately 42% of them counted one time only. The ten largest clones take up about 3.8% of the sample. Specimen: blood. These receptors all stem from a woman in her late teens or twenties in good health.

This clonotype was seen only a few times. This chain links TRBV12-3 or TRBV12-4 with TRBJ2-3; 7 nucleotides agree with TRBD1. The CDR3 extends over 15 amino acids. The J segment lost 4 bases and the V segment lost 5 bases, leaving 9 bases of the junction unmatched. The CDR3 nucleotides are TGTGCCAGCAGTAAACAGGGGATGGGTCCAGATACGCAGTATTTT. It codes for CASSKQGMGPDTQYF.

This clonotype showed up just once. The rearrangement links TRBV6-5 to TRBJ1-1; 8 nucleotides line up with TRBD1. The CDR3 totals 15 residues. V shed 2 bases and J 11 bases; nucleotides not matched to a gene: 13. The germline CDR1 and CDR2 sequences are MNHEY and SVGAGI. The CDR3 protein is CASSYNSPTRGRAFF. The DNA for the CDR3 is TGTGCCAGCAGTTACAATTCACCGACCAGGGGGCGGGCTTTCTTT.

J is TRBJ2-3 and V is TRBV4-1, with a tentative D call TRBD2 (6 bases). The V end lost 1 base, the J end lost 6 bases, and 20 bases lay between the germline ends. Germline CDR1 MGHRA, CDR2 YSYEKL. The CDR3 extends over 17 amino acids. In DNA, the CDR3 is TGCGCCAGCAGCCAAGTTTCGGGAGCTGGGGCACGTGATACGCAGTATTTT. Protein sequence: CASSQVSGAGARDTQYF.

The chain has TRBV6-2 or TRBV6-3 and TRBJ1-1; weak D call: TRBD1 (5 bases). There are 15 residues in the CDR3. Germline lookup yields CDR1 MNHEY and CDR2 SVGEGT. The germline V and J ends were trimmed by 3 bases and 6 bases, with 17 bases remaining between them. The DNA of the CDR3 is TGTGCCAGCAGTTATTCAGACAGAAGAAACGCTGAAGCTTTCTTT. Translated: CASSYSDRRNAEAFF.

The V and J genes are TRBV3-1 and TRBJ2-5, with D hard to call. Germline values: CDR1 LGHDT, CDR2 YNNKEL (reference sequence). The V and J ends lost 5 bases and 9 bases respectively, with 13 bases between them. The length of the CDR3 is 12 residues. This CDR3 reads CASSYQTRAQYF. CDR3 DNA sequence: TGTGCCAGCAGCTACCAGACCCGGGCCCAGTACTTC.

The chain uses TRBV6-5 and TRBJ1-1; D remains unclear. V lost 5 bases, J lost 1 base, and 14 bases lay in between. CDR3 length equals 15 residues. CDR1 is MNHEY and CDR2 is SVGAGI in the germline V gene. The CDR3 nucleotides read TGTGCCAGCAGTCCCCCGGGCAGGACGAACACTGAAGCTTTCTTT. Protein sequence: CASSPPGRTNTEAFF.

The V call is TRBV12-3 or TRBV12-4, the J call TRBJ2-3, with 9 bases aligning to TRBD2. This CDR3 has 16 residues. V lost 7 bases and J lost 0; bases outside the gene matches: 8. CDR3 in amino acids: CASNLLAGYSTDTQYF. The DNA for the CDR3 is TGTGCCAGCAACTTACTAGCGGGCTATAGCACAGATACGCAGTATTTT.

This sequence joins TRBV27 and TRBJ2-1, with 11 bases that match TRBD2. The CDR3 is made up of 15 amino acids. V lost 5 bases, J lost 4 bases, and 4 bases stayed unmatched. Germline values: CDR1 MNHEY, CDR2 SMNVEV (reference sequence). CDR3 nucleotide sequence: TGTGCCAGCAGTATGGGGACTAGCGGATACAATGAGCAGTTCTTC. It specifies CASSMGTSGYNEQFF.

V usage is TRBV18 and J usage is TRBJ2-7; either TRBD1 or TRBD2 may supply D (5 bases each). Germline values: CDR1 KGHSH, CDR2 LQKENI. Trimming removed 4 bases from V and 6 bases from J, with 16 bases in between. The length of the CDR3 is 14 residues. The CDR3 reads CASSRPGGSLEQYF. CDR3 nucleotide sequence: TGTGCCAGCTCACGCCCTGGGGGTTCGCTCGAGCAGTACTTC.

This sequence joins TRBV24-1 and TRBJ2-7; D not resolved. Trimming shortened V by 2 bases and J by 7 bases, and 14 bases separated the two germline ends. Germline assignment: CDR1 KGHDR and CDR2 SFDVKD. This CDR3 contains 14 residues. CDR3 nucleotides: TGTGCCACCAGTGATTCACTCCGGTACAATGAGCAGTACTTC. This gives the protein CATSDSLRYNEQYF.

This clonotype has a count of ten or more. The DNA of the CDR3 is TGTGCCAGCAGCCAAACTAGCGGGCTTAGGTACGAGCAGTACTTC. It encodes CASSQTSGLRYEQYF. The chain recombines TRBV3-1 with TRBJ2-7; 9 bases are a match to TRBD2. CDR3 length: 15 amino acids. Germline loops: CDR1 LGHDT, CDR2 YNNKEL (reference sequence). Trimming removed 2 bases from V and 4 bases from J; junction bases left unmatched: 6.

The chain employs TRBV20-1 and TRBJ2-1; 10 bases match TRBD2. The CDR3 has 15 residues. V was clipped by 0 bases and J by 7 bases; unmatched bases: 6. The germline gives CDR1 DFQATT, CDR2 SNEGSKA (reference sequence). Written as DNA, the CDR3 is TGCAGTGCTAGAGATGCAGCTAGCGGGAGTAATGAGCAGTTCTTC. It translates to CSARDAASGSNEQFF.

The CDR3 sequence is CAQRNPNTEAFF. As DNA, the CDR3 is TGTGCCCAGCGGAACCCGAACACTGAAGCTTTCTTT. The J gene is TRBJ1-1, the V gene TRBV2; D is unclear. The CDR3 loop spans 12 amino acids. In germline, CDR1 is SNHLY, CDR2 FYNNEI. V was trimmed by 11 bases and J by 1 base, leaving 11 bases between them.

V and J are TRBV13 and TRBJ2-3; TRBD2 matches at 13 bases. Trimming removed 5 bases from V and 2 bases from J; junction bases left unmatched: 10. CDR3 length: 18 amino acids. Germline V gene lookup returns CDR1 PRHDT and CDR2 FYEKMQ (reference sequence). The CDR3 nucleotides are TGTGCCAGCAGCCCCCAATCACTAGCGGGGGGGCTCACAGATACGCAGTATTTT. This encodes CASSPQSLAGGLTDTQYF.

CDR3 coding DNA: TGTGCCAGCAGTGGGACTACCTCGCTCAGCGAAGCGGATGAGCAGTTCTTC. Protein sequence: CASSGTTSLSEADEQFF. The rearrangement joins TRBV25-1 to TRBJ2-1; maybe TRBD2 (6 bases). V lost 4 bases and J 8 bases, leaving 24 bases between the germline ends. The CDR3 is 17 amino acids. Germline CDR1 reads MGHDK; CDR2 reads SYGVNS.

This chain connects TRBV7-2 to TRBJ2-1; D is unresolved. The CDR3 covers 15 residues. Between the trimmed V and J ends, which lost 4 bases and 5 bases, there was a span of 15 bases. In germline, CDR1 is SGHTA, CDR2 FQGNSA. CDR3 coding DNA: TGTGCCAGCAGCTCCTATATTGGCAGGCACAATGAGCAGTTCTTC. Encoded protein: CASSSYIGRHNEQFF.

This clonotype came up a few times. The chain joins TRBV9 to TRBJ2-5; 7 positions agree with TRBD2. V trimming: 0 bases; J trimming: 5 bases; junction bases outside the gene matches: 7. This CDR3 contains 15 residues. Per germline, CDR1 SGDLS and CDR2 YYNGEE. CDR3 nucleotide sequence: TGTGCCAGCAGCGTAGTGGGACTACCGGGGGAGACCCAGTACTTC. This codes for CASSVVGLPGETQYF.

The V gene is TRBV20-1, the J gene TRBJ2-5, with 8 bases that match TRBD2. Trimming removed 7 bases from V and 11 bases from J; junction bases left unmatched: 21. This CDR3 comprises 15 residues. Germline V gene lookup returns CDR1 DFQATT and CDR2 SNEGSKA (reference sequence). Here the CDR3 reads CSVPPREGPYNEQYF. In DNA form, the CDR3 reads TGCAGTGTGCCCCCACGGGAGGGCCCCTACAATGAGCAGTACTTC.

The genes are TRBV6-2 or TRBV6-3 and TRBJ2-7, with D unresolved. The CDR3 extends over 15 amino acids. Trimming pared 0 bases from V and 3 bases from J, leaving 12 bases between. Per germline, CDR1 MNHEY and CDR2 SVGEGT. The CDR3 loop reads CASSYSAGSGYEQYF. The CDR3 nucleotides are TGTGCCAGCAGTTACTCTGCAGGTTCGGGCTACGAGCAGTACTTC.

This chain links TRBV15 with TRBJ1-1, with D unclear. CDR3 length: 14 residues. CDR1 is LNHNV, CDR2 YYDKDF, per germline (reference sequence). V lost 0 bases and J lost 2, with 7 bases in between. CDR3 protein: CATSRENGNTEAFF. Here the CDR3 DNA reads TGTGCCACCAGCAGAGAGAACGGAAACACTGAAGCTTTCTTT. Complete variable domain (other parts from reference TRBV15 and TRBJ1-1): DAMVIQNPRYQVTQFGKPVTLSCSQTLNHNVMYWYQQKSSQAPKLLFHYYDKDFNNEADTPDNFQSRRPNTSFCFLDIRSPGLGDTAMYLCATSRENGNTEAFFGQGTRLTVV.

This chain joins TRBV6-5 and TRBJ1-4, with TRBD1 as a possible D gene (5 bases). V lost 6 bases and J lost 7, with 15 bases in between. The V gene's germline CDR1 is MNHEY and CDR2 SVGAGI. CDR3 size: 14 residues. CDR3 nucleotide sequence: TGTGCCAGCAGCGCTCGTGGGGGTGGTGAAAAACTGTTTTTT. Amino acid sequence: CASSARGGGEKLFF.

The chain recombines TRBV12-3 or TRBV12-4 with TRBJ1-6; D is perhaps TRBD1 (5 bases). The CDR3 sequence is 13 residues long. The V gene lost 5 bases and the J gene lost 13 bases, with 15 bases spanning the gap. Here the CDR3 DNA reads TGTGCCAGCAGTAAAGCGGCAGGGACCCCCCTCCACTTT. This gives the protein CASSKAAGTPLHF.

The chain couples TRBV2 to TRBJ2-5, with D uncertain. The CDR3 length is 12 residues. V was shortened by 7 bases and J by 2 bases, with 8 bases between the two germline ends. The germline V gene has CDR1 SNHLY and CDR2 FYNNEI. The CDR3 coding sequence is TGTGCCAGCATGCAGTGGCAAGAGACCCAGTACTTC. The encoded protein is CASMQWQETQYF.

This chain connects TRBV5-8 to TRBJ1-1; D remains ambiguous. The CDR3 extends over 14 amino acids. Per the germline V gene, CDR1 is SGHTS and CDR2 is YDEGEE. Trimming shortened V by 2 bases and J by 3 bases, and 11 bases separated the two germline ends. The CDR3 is CASSFNTDYTEAFF. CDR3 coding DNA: TGTGCCAGCAGCTTTAATACTGACTACACTGAAGCTTTCTTT.

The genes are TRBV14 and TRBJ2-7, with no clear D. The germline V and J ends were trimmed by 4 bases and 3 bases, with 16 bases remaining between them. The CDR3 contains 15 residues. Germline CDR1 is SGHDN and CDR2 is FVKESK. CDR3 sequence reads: CASSPPGSLDYEQYF. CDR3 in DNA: TGTGCCAGCAGCCCCCCGGGCAGTTTGGACTACGAGCAGTACTTC.

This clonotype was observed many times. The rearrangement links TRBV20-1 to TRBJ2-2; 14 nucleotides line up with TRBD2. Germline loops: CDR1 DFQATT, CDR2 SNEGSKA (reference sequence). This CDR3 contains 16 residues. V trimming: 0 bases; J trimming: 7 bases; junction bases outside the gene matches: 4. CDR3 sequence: CSAREGLAGDVGELFF. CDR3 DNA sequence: TGCAGTGCTAGAGAGGGACTAGCGGGAGATGTCGGGGAGCTGTTTTTT.

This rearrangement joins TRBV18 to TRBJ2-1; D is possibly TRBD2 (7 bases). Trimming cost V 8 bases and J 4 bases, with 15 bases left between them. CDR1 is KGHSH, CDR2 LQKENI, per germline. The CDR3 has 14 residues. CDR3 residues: CASHKGGEYNEQFF. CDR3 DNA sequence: TGTGCCAGCCACAAGGGGGGGGAATACAATGAGCAGTTCTTC. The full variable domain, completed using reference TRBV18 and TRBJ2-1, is NAGVMQNPRHLVRRRGQEARLRCSPMKGHSHVYWYRQLPEEGLKFMVYLQKENIIDESGMPKERFSAEFPKEGPSILRIQQVVRGDSAAYFCASHKGGEYNEQFFGPGTRLTVL.

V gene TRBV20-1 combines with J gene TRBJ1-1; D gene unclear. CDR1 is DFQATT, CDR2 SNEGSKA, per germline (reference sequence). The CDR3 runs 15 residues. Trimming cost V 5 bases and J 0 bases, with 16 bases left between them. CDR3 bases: TGCAGTGCTTCCGACCGCAAGCCCCTGAACACTGAAGCTTTCTTT. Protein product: CSASDRKPLNTEAFF.

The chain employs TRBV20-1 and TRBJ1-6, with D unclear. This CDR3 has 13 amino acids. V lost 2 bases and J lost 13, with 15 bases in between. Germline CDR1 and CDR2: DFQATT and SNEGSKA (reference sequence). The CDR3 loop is CSARLDPYNPLHF. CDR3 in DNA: TGCAGTGCTAGACTCGACCCCTATAACCCCCTCCACTTT.

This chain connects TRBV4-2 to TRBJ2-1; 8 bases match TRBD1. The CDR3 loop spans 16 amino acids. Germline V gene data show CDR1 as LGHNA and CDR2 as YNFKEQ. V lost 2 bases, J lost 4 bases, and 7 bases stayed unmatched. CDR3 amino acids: CASSQPRTGMYNEQFF. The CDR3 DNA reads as TGTGCCAGCAGCCAACCTAGGACAGGGATGTACAATGAGCAGTTCTTC.